These T cell receptor beta chains were read from a single sample in a study of T cells in Graves' hyperthyroidism and ophthalmopathy. TCRdb independently ran MiXCR on the multiplex PCR reads; one entry per CDR3 protein. The data contain fewer than 300,000 distinct CDR3 sequences, roughly 15% of them seen just once; the ten biggest clones take up 30%. The sample comprised blood. These receptors all stem from a woman aged 50 to 60 with Graves' hyperthyroidism that later progressed to Graves' ophthalmopathy. Both conserved end residues are part of each CDR3. A D gene is named only where the DNA matches it firmly. Size is omitted from some rows. Given values are once, few, many or a class for expanded clones.

TRBV11-3	TRBD2	many	TRBJ2-3	TGTGCCAGCAGCTTTGGGGTTGGGCTAGCGGCCACAGATACGCAGTATTTT	CASSFGVGLAATDTQYF
TRBV20-1	TRBD2	NA	TRBJ2-3	TGCAGTGCTACACCACTAGCGGGAGTGCATCTGGATACGCAGTATTTT	CSATPLAGVHLDTQYF
TRBV19	NA	NA	TRBJ1-2	TGTGCCAGTAGTATGAACGGAGATCTGGGCTACACCTTC	CASSMNGDLGYTF
TRBV2	TRBD2	NA	TRBJ2-1	TGTGCCAGCGGGGGCCCGGCTAGCGGGGATGAGCAGTTCTTC	CASGGPASGDEQFF
TRBV2	NA	many	TRBJ1-2	TGTGCCAGCAGTGATCAAGGGGTCAACTATGGCTACACCTTC	CASSDQGVNYGYTF
TRBV5-1	NA	NA	TRBJ1-3	TGCGCCAGCAGCTTGGCAGGGGTTGGAAACACCATATATTTT	CASSLAGVGNTIYF
TRBV7-2	TRBD2	NA	TRBJ2-5	TGTGCCAGCAGCTTAGGACTAGCGGGAGCGTCCCAGTACTTC	CASSLGLAGASQYF
TRBV20-1	NA	many	TRBJ2-2	TGCAGTGCTAGAGAGACTAACACCGGGGAGCTGTTTTTT	CSARETNTGELFF
TRBV14	TRBD1	NA	TRBJ1-1	TGTGCCAGCAGCCAGACAGGGTTGGTCACTGAAGCTTTCTTT	CASSQTGLVTEAFF
TRBV11-3	TRBD1	many	TRBJ2-7	TGTGCCAGCAGCTCAGGGACAGATACCTACGAGCAGTACTTC	CASSSGTDTYEQYF
TRBV20-1	TRBD2	many	TRBJ2-3	TGCAGTGCTAACCGACTAGCGGGAGGGGAAGGACGCACAGATACGCAGTATTTT	CSANRLAGGEGRTDTQYF
TRBV12-3/TRBV12-4	TRBD2	many	TRBJ2-3	TGTGCCAGCAGTCGAGGGAGGGGAGCGGAGCCCACAGATACGCAGTATTTT	CASSRGRGAEPTDTQYF
TRBV19	NA	NA	TRBJ1-3	TGTGCCAGTAGTATGACCCGCCGGGCAGCTGGAAACACCATATATTTT	CASSMTRRAAGNTIYF
TRBV28	TRBD2	many	TRBJ2-3	TGTGCCAGCCTCCGAGGACTAGCGGGAGTGGTAGATACGCAGTATTTT	CASLRGLAGVVDTQYF
TRBV28	NA	many	TRBJ1-2	TGTGCCAGCAGTTTAGGGACGGCGTCATATGGCTACACCTTC	CASSLGTASYGYTF
TRBV3-1	TRBD2	many	TRBJ2-2	TGTGCCAGCAGCCAATTACCCCTAGCGGGAGGGCCGAACACCGGGGAGCTGTTTTTT	CASSQLPLAGGPNTGELFF
TRBV28	TRBD2	many	TRBJ2-6	TGTGCCAGCAGGTCTAGCGGGAGCTCTGGGGCCAACGTCCTGACTTTC	CASRSSGSSGANVLTF
TRBV20-1	NA	NA	TRBJ1-1	TGCAGTGCTAGACGGCCGGTGGGGGGGCTTGAAGCTTTCTTT	CSARRPVGGLEAFF
TRBV6-1	TRBD1	few	TRBJ1-2	TGTGCCAGCAGTCCGGGACAGGGTAGAGGAGATTATGGCTACACCTTC	CASSPGQGRGDYGYTF
TRBV14	TRBD1	NA	TRBJ2-7	TGTGCCAGCAGCCAGACAGGGGGCGGTCTGTCCTACGAGCAGTACTTC	CASSQTGGGLSYEQYF
TRBV30	TRBD2	many	TRBJ2-1	TGTGCCTGGACGGTCGGGAGGGCCGTTAATGAGCAGTTCTTC	CAWTVGRAVNEQFF
TRBV24-1	TRBD2	NA	TRBJ2-1	TGTGCCACCAGTGACCCGCTAGCGGGAGGGGTATACAATGAGCAGTTCTTC	CATSDPLAGGVYNEQFF